The TCR beta chain described here comes from a study of OX40 agonist ivuxolimab in advanced cancers. Overall study: The dose-escalation cohort was approximately 84% male, with a mean age of approximately 62 years, ranging about 23 to 90.

General study findings and limits: CD8+ T cells (on average) carried more expanded clones than CD4+ T cells.

The table came from immunoSEQ multiplex PCR; TCRdb's copy has only in-frame clones and leaves some out. The sample yields tens of thousands of clones, roughly four fifths seen once. Concerning this clone itself: The antigen is undetermined.

The CDR3 is 16 residues long. The ends lost 0 bases at V and 8 bases at J; junction bases unmatched: 9. From germline, CDR1 is SGDLS and CDR2 YYNGEE. The receptor's source is an adult with an advanced solid tumor such as melanoma, head and neck, liver or kidney cancer. The material was CD4+ or CD8+ T cells sorted from blood, obtained in a trial of the OX40 agonist ivuxolimab. The V and J genes are TRBV9 and TRBJ2-1; 9 positions agree with TRBD2. CDR3 sequence (DNA): TGTGCCAGCAGCGTAGGGGATAGCGGGAGACGTGATGAGCAGTTCTTC. It yields the protein CASSVGDSGRRDEQFF.